Below, 14 T cell receptor beta chains from the same sample are listed, as sequenced in a study of response to subunit inactivated influenza vaccine. TCRdb redid the calling of the RT-PCR reads with MiXCR, one entry per CDR3 protein. The table shows about 500,000 distinct CDR3 sequences, with approximately 15% occurring only once. The sample here was CD4+ T cells sorted from PBMCs, taken approximately 25 months after vaccination. The receptors originated from a man between 45 and 75 years old who received an inactivated influenza vaccine.

This clonotype occurred a few times. The chain carries TRBV6-1 and TRBJ1-5; perhaps TRBD1 as D (6 bases). Germline values: CDR1 MNHNS, CDR2 SASEGT. Trimming stripped 5 bases from V and 6 bases from J, with 14 bases between. The CDR3 runs to 14 residues. CDR3 amino acids: CASSRTAHGQPQHF. CDR3 coding DNA: TGTGCCAGCAGTAGGACAGCGCACGGTCAGCCCCAGCATTTT.

In this sample, this clonotype turned up a few times. This chain connects TRBV12-3 or TRBV12-4 to TRBJ2-2; no clear D. Trimming stripped 6 bases from V and 2 bases from J, with 7 bases between. The CDR3 runs to 13 residues. CDR3 residues: CASRPENTGELFF. The CDR3 bases are TGTGCCAGCAGACCAGAAAACACCGGGGAGCTGTTTTTT.

The J gene is TRBJ2-3, the V gene TRBV5-8; D ambiguous. Germline values: CDR1 SGHTS, CDR2 YDEGEE. Between the trimmed V and J ends, which lost 2 bases and 0 bases, there was a span of 7 bases. This CDR3 spans 14 amino acids. The CDR3: CASSFRFSTDTQYF. Written as DNA, the CDR3 is TGTGCCAGCAGCTTCAGGTTTAGCACAGATACGCAGTATTTT.

A few counts support this clonotype. The rearrangement links TRBV20-1 to TRBJ2-5; 8 nucleotides line up with TRBD2. Trimming at V came to 0 bases and at J to 3 bases, leaving 6 bases not matched to a gene. The CDR3 covers 15 residues. From germline, CDR1 is DFQATT and CDR2 SNEGSKA (reference sequence). DNA for the CDR3: TGCAGTGCTAGAGATTCAACTAGCGGAAAAGAGACCCAGTACTTC. Its translation is CSARDSTSGKETQYF.

The chain joins TRBV12-3 or TRBV12-4 to TRBJ1-2; TRBD1 might be the D (6 bases). The CDR3 runs 12 residues. V was shortened by 5 bases and J by 7 bases, with 11 bases between the two germline ends. The CDR3 nucleotides are TGTGCCAGCAGTCTGGGGGCAAGTGGCTACACCTTC. As protein: CASSLGASGYTF.

The chain uses TRBV27 and TRBJ2-7; 12 nucleotides agree with TRBD2. The CDR3 is 14 residues long. The V gene's germline CDR1 is MNHEY and CDR2 SMNVEV (reference sequence). V dropped 10 bases and J dropped 3; count of bases not matched to a gene: 7. CDR3 amino acids: CATNKLAGGYEQYF. The DNA for the CDR3 is TGTGCCACCAACAAACTAGCGGGGGGCTACGAGCAGTACTTC.

This clonotype was detected only a few times. The CDR3 DNA reads as TGCGCCAGCAGCGCCAACACAGGGTCAGATACGCAGTATTTT. Translated, it gives CASSANTGSDTQYF. This rearrangement joins TRBV5-1 to TRBJ2-3, with D possibly matching TRBD1 (6 bases). Trimming took 4 bases from V and 4 from J, leaving 13 bases between them. This CDR3 contains 14 residues. Germline CDR1 is SGHRS and CDR2 is YFSETQ. The full variable domain, in which reference TRBV5-1 and TRBJ2-3 provide the parts outside the CDR3, is KAGVTQTPRYLIKTRGQQVTLSCSPISGHRSVSWYQQTPGQGLQFLFEYFSETQRNKGNFPGRFSGRQFSNSRSEMNVSTLELGDSALYLCASSANTGSDTQYFGPGTRLTVL.

This clonotype was seen ten or more times. This sequence joins TRBV12-3 or TRBV12-4 and TRBJ1-1; 10 nucleotides line up with TRBD1. This CDR3 has 13 amino acids. V lost 4 bases, J lost 9 bases, and 5 bases stayed unmatched. CDR3 protein: CASSSRQGAQAFF. The CDR3 DNA reads TGTGCCAGCAGTTCCCGACAGGGGGCACAAGCTTTCTTT.

This clonotype came up once. The rearrangement joins TRBV28 to TRBJ1-5; 11 nucleotides agree with TRBD1. V shed 2 bases, J shed 4 bases, and the junction held 4 bases outside the gene matches. Germline V lookup: CDR1 MDHEN, CDR2 SYDVKM. The CDR3 runs to 16 residues. As DNA, the CDR3 is TGTGCCAGCAGTTTAGCCGGGACAGGGGGAAATCAGCCCCAGCATTTT. Its protein product is CASSLAGTGGNQPQHF.

The chain couples TRBV7-2 to TRBJ2-3; 7 nucleotides line up with TRBD2. Losses at the gene ends were 7 bases for V and 0 bases for J; bases not matched to a gene: 10. CDR3 length: 16 amino acids. CDR1 is SGHTA and CDR2 is FQGNSA in the germline V gene. This chain's CDR3 is CASTAVAGVSTDTQYF. The CDR3 bases are TGTGCCAGCACCGCAGTGGCGGGGGTAAGCACAGATACGCAGTATTTT. Complete variable domain (other parts from reference TRBV7-2 and TRBJ2-3): GAGVSQSPSNKVTEKGKDVELRCDPISGHTALYWYRQSLGQGLEFLIYFQGNSAPDKSGLPSDRFSAERTGGSVSTLTIQRTQQEDSAVYLCASTAVAGVSTDTQYFGPGTRLTVL.

The gene calls are TRBV3-1 and TRBJ2-7, with a possible D match to TRBD2 (7 bases). This CDR3 contains 15 residues. Per the germline V gene, CDR1 is LGHDT and CDR2 is YNNKEL (reference sequence). V was pared by 0 bases and J by 4 bases, with 13 bases between. The CDR3 DNA is TGTGCCAGCAGCCAAGATCCCAGGGGAGGGTACGAGCAGTACTTC. Protein: CASSQDPRGGYEQYF.

This clonotype was recorded at least ten times. This chain connects TRBV20-1 to TRBJ2-7; TRBD2 might be the D (6 bases). Germline V gene data show CDR1 as DFQATT and CDR2 as SNEGSKA (reference sequence). Between the trimmed V and J ends, which lost 6 bases and 3 bases, there was a span of 15 bases. The CDR3 has 13 amino acids. The CDR3 sequence: CSATVPGDYEQYF. The DNA for the CDR3 is TGCAGTGCGACGGTGCCGGGGGACTACGAGCAGTACTTC.

In its sample, this clonotype was seen a few times. The chain carries TRBV11-2 and TRBJ1-5; D is unresolved. This CDR3 has 13 amino acids. The germline V gene has CDR1 SGHAT and CDR2 FQNNGV. V was trimmed by 1 base and J by 7 bases, leaving 8 bases between them. In nucleotides, the CDR3 is TGTGCCAGCAGCTTAGGGGGTTACCAGCCCCAGCATTTT. As protein: CASSLGGYQPQHF.

CDR3 in amino acids: CASSQSVRGTEAFF. CDR3 coding DNA: TGTGCCAGCAGCCAATCGGTGAGGGGTACTGAAGCTTTCTTT. The chain carries TRBV3-1 and TRBJ1-1; TRBD1 is a possible D gene (5 bases). Germline V gene lookup returns CDR1 LGHDT and CDR2 YNNKEL (reference sequence). V was trimmed by 2 bases and J by 5 bases, leaving 12 bases between them. The CDR3 has 14 amino acids.